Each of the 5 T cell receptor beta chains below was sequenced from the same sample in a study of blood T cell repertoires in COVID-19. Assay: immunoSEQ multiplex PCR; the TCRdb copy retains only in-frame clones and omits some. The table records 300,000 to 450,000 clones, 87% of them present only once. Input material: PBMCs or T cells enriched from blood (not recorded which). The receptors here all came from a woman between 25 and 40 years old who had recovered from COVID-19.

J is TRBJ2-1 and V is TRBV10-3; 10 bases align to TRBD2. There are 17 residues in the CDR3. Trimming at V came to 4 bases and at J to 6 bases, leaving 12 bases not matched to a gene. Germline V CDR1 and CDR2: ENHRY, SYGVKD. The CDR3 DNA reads TGTGCCATCAGTGCTCGTGAGGGTCTAGCGGGGGTCAATGAGCAGTTCTTC. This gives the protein CAISAREGLAGVNEQFF.

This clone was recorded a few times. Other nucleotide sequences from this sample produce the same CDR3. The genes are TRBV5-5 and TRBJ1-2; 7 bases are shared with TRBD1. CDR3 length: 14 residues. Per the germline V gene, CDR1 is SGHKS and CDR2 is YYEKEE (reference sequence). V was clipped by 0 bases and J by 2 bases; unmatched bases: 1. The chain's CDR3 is CASSLGDRNYGYTF. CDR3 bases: TGTGCCAGCAGCTTGGGGGACAGAAACTATGGCTACACCTTC.

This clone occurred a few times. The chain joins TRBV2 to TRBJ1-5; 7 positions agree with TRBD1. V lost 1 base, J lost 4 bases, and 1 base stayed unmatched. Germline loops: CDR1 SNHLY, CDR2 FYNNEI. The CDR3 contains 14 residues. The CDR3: CASSEGRGNQPQHF. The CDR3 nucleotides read TGTGCCAGCAGTGAAGGCAGGGGGAATCAGCCCCAGCATTTT.

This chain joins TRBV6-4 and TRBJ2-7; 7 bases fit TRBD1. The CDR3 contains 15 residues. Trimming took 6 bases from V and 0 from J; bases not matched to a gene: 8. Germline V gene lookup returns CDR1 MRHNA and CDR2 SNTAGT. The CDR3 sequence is CASSLYRGGSYEQYF. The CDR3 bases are TGTGCCAGCAGCTTGTACAGGGGTGGCTCCTACGAGCAGTACTTC.

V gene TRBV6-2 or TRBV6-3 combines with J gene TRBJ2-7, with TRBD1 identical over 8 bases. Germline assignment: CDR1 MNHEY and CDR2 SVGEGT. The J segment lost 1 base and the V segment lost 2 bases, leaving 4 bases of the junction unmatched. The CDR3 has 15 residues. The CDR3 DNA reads TGTGCCAGCAGTTACACCACAGGGGGATCCTACGAGCAGTACTTC. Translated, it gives CASSYTTGGSYEQYF.